This TCR beta chain was sequenced for a study of cytomegalovirus exposure and HLA in healthy donors (dated by TCRdb to 2017 to 2019). Turning to the overall study: An earlier analysis of more than 550 of the donors reported about 280 Gb of sequence data and 100 million to 120 million unique TCR beta sequences obtained from some 200 million T cells. An early release covering roughly 640 HLA-typed donors comprised roughly 300 gigabases of sequencing data and some 79 million unique TCR sequences. Among the roughly 370 genotyped donors, about 85% belonged to the genetic ancestry cluster associated with self-reported Caucasian donors. The study aimed to test whether cataloging public T cell receptors could reveal signatures of past pathogen exposure. The T cell repertoires of under 750 subjects were profiled by immunosequencing and related to cytomegalovirus serostatus. A separate validation cohort of roughly 120 different subjects was used in addition to the approximately 700-subject first cohort. The study combined high-throughput TCR immunosequencing, statistical association of individual TCRs with disease status, and machine learning to predict cytomegalovirus infection status. In a later analysis, previously published TCR beta repertoires from 600 to 850 donors were re-analyzed and high-resolution HLA genotyping was added so that TCR occurrence patterns could be studied. Rather than drawing on any new phenotypic data, the later analysis identified candidate immune exposures from TCR beta sequences and the way those sequences occurred across donors. In an earlier analysis of 587 of the donors, high-throughput TCR beta sequencing was used to judge whether each TCR beta V gene segment behaved as functional or pseudogenic. Donor age, sex, ethnicity and CMV serostatus were collected together with the repertoire data. Genome-wide SNP genotypes for about 65% of the roughly 670 donors were used in a later genetic analysis, which treated that subset as a discovery cohort. All discovery cohort repertoires had been generated on a single sequencing platform. Both class I and class II loci were covered by HLA typing, at four-digit resolution. Typing coverage differed by locus: A, B, C, DRB1 and DQB1 were typed in about 620-630 donors, DQA1 in 500 to 550, DPA1 in nearly 610, and DPB1 in 400 to 480. Because of strong linkage in the cohort, five DR-DQ haplotypes were treated as single units for association and clustering. Among almost 400 genotyped donors of the cohort, an average of around 240,000 unique TCR beta nucleotide sequences were sequenced per donor, around 20% of them non-productive.

In total, approximately 610 healthy bone marrow donors made up the cohort. At the time of sampling, every cohort member was nominally healthy, though immune exposures that went unrecorded were likely present. The donor was CMV seronegative and belonged to the group of approximately 320 seronegative cohort members. A peripheral blood sample was provided by each donor, and peripheral blood mononuclear cells were used for TCR beta sequencing. Genomic DNA extraction from the blood cell samples was performed with the Qiagen DNeasy Blood Extraction Kit. From cysteine to phenylalanine, the CDR3 is 15 amino acids long. Just CDR3 DNA is preserved here, 45 bases in frame from base 1. V has 3 bases trimmed and J has 6 bases trimmed; junction bases matching no gene number 7. The germline V gene encodes CDR1 LGHNA and CDR2 YSLEER. Library preparation used the immunoSEQ multiplex PCR assay. For the multiplex PCR, a mixture combining 60 forward primers for TCR Vbeta segments and 13 reverse primers for TCR Jbeta segments was used. The CDR3 region of rearranged TCR beta genes was amplified from genomic DNA with a multiplex PCR assay. The amplified TCR beta libraries were sequenced on the Illumina HiSeq System as 87-base-pair reads. Under the source paper's analysis protocol: Across the 670 or so repertoires, a later analysis counted some 80 million unique TCR beta chains, around 11 million of which were shared by at least two donors. A nearest-neighbor algorithm error-corrected the raw reads and collapsed the reads into unique sequences, merging closely related sequences to remove PCR and sequencing errors. To assign V, D and J gene segments, CDR3 sequences were aligned to IMGT reference sequences. For a sequence to be retained, at least a six-nucleotide match to both a V gene segment and a J gene segment was required. Rearrangements were called productive when the CDR3 lacked stop codons and stayed in frame with V and J; all others were non-productive. Following IMGT convention, CDR3 was defined as the stretch from the second conserved V-encoded cysteine up to the conserved J-encoded phenylalanine. The earlier analysis of approximately 500 of the donors excluded sequences that lacked an unambiguous match to a single V gene segment. In an earlier analysis of some 590 of the donors, a V segment was called functional when productive rearrangements were above 56.7%, and segregating when the standard deviation between donors exceeded 5%. A statistical classification framework was built to diagnose cytomegalovirus status from the catalog of TCR beta chain sequences. In a later analysis, V and J genes were assigned by comparing TCR nucleotide sequences against IMGT/GENE-DB human TR gene sequences. In a later analysis, CDR3 sequences and most-parsimonious VDJ recombination scenarios were assigned using the TCRdist pipeline. In a later analysis, each TCR beta chain was defined by its CDR3 amino acid sequence together with its V-gene family, and reads lacking a unique V-gene family were excluded. In a later analysis, 450 to 600 highly shared, low-generation-probability nucleotide sequences were removed to address suspected cross-contamination and a sequencing artifact. A later analysis calculated a clonal expansion index for each public chain from normalized within-repertoire ranks of inferred template counts. In a later analysis, generation probabilities were computed with a VDJ recombination model fitted to out-of-frame rearrangements, and the resulting probabilities were checked against IGoR. In a later analysis, TCR-TCR, TCR-HLA and TCR-CMV co-occurrence was scored with hypergeometric tests, and a repertoire-size bias correction was applied to TCR pairs. To estimate false discovery rates, a later analysis permuted the HLA or CMV assignments 20 times. In a later analysis, co-occurring TCRs were grouped with DBSCAN, and TCRdist sequence similarity was added when clustering was performed within HLA-allele-positive subsets. Repertoires with fewer than 30,000 or more than 120,000 public chains, plus five repertoires with anomalous nucleotide sharing, were excluded from co-occurrence clustering. What TCRdb holds here is the immuneACCESS table cut down to in-frame rearrangements. Part of the clones is not present; checked against another copy, under half of the missing clones reflect an unresolved V gene, and the others are unexplained. The V and J calls and clone size were taken over from that table, and D and trimming were inferred from the DNA. The sample table records some 130,000 clones; about 84% of these occur just once. The top ten clonotypes cover 0.95% to 1.5% of the sample.

Study-wide conclusions, independent of this receptor: An earlier analysis of roughly 570 of the donors showed that most TCR beta V segments appeared in productive rearrangements either about 87% or about 30% of the time, which broadly matched IMGT annotations. In vitro tests confirmed that a few of the cytomegalovirus-associated TCR beta chains recognize cytomegalovirus antigens. The classifier was reported to diagnose cytomegalovirus status with high specificity and sensitivity in both the original and validation cohorts. Presence/absence analyses assumed roughly uniform sequencing depth across donors, an assumption that may not hold. In a later analysis, several top co-occurrence clusters were reported to appear linked to parvovirus B19, influenza, CMV and Epstein-Barr virus. In a later analysis, HLA-associated TCR beta chains were found to be more clonally expanded and to have lower generation probabilities than equally common non-associated chains. In this cohort, only TCR beta chains were sequenced, and detectable features were limited by the absence of alpha or paired-chain data. According to the authors, the approach could potentially be generalized to other disease states and immunological phenotypes. A further reported finding was that TCR beta sequences accurately predicted the HLA-A and HLA-B alleles for most subjects in the first cohort. A cluster of highly shared sequence variants was judged likely to represent a technical artifact of the sequencing pipeline. Linkage disequilibrium might explain the correlated functional status among segregating V segments, but an unknown experimental factor could not be excluded. Around 16 rarely observed V segments, including chromosome 9 orphons, were excluded from the earlier analysis of several hundred of the donors because counts were too low. Strong co-occurrence of HLA alleles, especially DR and DQ, made assigning TCR associations to individual alleles difficult. At a false discovery rate of 0.05, a later analysis linked fewer than 20,000 TCR beta sequences to specific HLA alleles. While some public TCRs were present in many individuals, most TCR sequences turned up only very rarely across donors. V-gene and J-gene trimming of TCR beta chains was associated with a missense DCLRE1C variant in a later genetic analysis, and the association was replicated in an independent cohort. Some IMGT-functional V segments, including TRBV6-2 and TRBV6-3, could not be told apart with the 87-base-pair reads, so those segments were excluded. In a later analysis, the rate of TCR association differed among HLA loci, with DRB1 alleles having the most associated TCRs and HLA-C alleles having the fewest. Most CMV-associated TCR beta chains appeared to be HLA-restricted in a later analysis, and the HLA associations seemed to be driven largely by CMV exposure. For the cohort, immune exposure information was limited to CMV serostatus. The study listed 150 to 200 TCR beta chains as associated with cytomegalovirus. Because HLA typing was unavailable for some donors at each locus, only the typed subset was used in association tests. According to a later genetic analysis, donors in an Asian-associated ancestry cluster had fewer N-insertions in productive TCRs than the roughly 670-donor mean.

As concerns this clone: The target of this receptor is not known. Base qualities were left out, and no much larger clone turns up one base away.

The TCR originated in a boy between 10 and 17 years old in good health and CMV-seronegative. Sequenced input: PBMCs. The chain employs TRBV4-3 and TRBJ2-1; the central 8 bases match TRBD2. CDR3 protein: CASSQSSGYLNEQFF. The DNA reads TGCGCCAGCAGCCAGTCTAGCGGGTACCTCAATGAGCAGTTCTTC.